This TCR beta chain stems from a study of cytomegalovirus exposure and HLA in healthy donors. V lost 5 bases and J 1 base, leaving 11 bases between the germline ends. CDR1 and CDR2 (germline): SGHTA, FQGNSA. The CDR3 consists of 14 residues. The PCR made use of 60 Vbeta and 13 Jbeta primers. Here immunoSEQ multiplex PCR was the method, and the copy in TCRdb shows in-frame clones only, minus some. The sample shows about 130,000 clones, and over 1.5% sits with its ten largest clones. This clonotype originated in a woman aged 40-49 years in good health and CMV-seropositive. The chain has TRBV7-2 and TRBJ2-5; TRBD2 might be the D (5 bases). The sequencing input was PBMCs. This CDR3 reads CASSPSRAQETQYF. CDR3 sequence (DNA): TGTGCCAGCAGCCCGTCGCGGGCCCAAGAGACCCAGTACTTC.